Shown below are 14 T cell receptor beta chains from a single sample sequenced in a study of vaccination and CD4 T cells after COVID-19. The treatment is: roughly 10-day PBMC culture with coronavirus spike peptide pools or control peptides (ViraFEST assay). Once obtained from cultured CD4+ T cells, the DNA was sequenced using the Oncomine TCR Beta short-read assay. MiXCR was run by TCRdb on the PCR reads, yielding one entry per CDR3 protein. In the table there are about 15,000 distinct CDR3 sequences, 30% to 40% of which are singletons. No antigen has been identified for these receptors. The sample was CD4+ T cells from blood, cultured in vitro, taken before SARS-CoV-2 vaccination. The receptors were sampled from a human donor who had recovered from COVID-19.

V is TRBV7-9 and J is TRBJ2-5; D not resolved. CDR1 and CDR2 (germline): SEHNR, FQNEAQ (reference sequence). The CDR3 extends over 14 amino acids. The V end lost 2 bases, the J end lost 0 bases, and 7 bases lay between the germline ends. The CDR3 loop reads CASSLQRYQETQYF. The CDR3 coding sequence is TGTGCCAGCAGCTTACAGAGGTACCAAGAGACCCAGTACTTC.

V usage is TRBV10-2 and J usage is TRBJ1-5; TRBD1 agrees at 8 bases. CDR3 length equals 15 residues. Germline lookup yields CDR1 WSHSY and CDR2 SAAADI. V shed 4 bases, J shed 2 bases, and the junction held 4 bases outside the gene matches. CDR3 nucleotide sequence: TGCGCCAGCAGTGTTGGACAGGGCGGCAATCAGCCCCAGCATTTT. Protein product: CASSVGQGGNQPQHF.

This chain links TRBV7-2 with TRBJ1-2; D might be TRBD1 (5 bases). Germline CDR1 and CDR2: SGHTA and FQGNSA. V lost 2 bases and J lost 7, with 11 bases in between. The CDR3 has 13 residues. Written as DNA, the CDR3 is TGTGCCAGCAGCTTAATGGGGCTGGGTGGCTACACCTTC. It is translated as CASSLMGLGGYTF.

V usage is TRBV7-3 and J usage is TRBJ1-2, with D unclear. The CDR3 is 16 residues long. Trimming stripped 1 base from V and 0 bases from J, with 12 bases between. Germline CDR1 and CDR2: SGHTA and FQGTGA. Here the CDR3 reads CASSLSGGATNYGYTF. CDR3 coding DNA: TGTGCCAGCAGCTTAAGTGGAGGCGCTACTAACTATGGCTACACCTTC.

The CDR3 loop reads CSAREHKYPNIQYF. The CDR3 nucleotides are TGCAGTGCTAGAGAGCATAAGTATCCAAACATTCAGTACTTC. The chain recombines TRBV20-1 with TRBJ2-4; D uncertain. CDR1 is DFQATT, CDR2 SNEGSKA, per germline (reference sequence). The CDR3 is 14 amino acids. V shed 0 bases and J shed 6 bases, with 12 bases lying between them.

The rearrangement joins TRBV6-1 to TRBJ2-1; the match to TRBD2 covers 8 bases. Losses at the gene ends were 3 bases for V and 9 bases for J; bases not matched to a gene: 13. CDR3 length: 16 residues. The germline CDR1 and CDR2 sequences are MNHNS and SASEGT. DNA for the CDR3: TGTGCCAGCAGTGATAGTCTAGCGGGCAGCGGCAGTGAGCAGTTCTTC. As protein: CASSDSLAGSGSEQFF.

This clonotype was seen more than once but under ten times. V is TRBV19 and J is TRBJ1-1; a possible D gene is TRBD1 (5 bases). V was shortened by 5 bases and J by 5 bases, with 15 bases between the two germline ends. This CDR3 spans 14 amino acids. CDR1 LNHDA and CDR2 SQIVND come from the germline V gene (reference sequence). CDR3 coding DNA: TGTGCCAGTAGTCCGCGTGGGGGGTTGACTGAAGCTTTCTTT. Encoded protein: CASSPRGGLTEAFF.

In this sample, this clonotype turned up once. This sequence joins TRBV19 and TRBJ2-2; 9 bases are a match to TRBD1. Germline V gene lookup returns CDR1 LNHDA and CDR2 SQIVND (reference sequence). The J segment lost 5 bases and the V segment lost 4 bases, leaving 14 bases of the junction unmatched. The CDR3 is 18 residues long. The CDR3 is CASSKLPPDRGYTGELFF. CDR3 DNA sequence: TGTGCCAGTAGTAAACTCCCCCCGGACAGGGGATATACCGGGGAGCTGTTTTTT.

The V and J genes are TRBV6-4 and TRBJ2-1; D unclear. The CDR3 runs 15 residues. V lost 3 bases and J lost 4, with 13 bases in between. Looked up from germline, CDR1 is MRHNA and CDR2 is SNTAGT. Here the CDR3 DNA reads TGTGCCAGCAGTGAGACCCCTCGCGGATACAATGAGCAGTTCTTC. Its translation is CASSETPRGYNEQFF.

This sequence joins TRBV6-2 or TRBV6-3 and TRBJ1-2; D is ambiguous. The CDR3 is made up of 13 amino acids. Germline lookup yields CDR1 MNHEY and CDR2 SVGEGT. V was clipped by 8 bases and J by 4 bases, with 14 bases between them. This chain's CDR3 is CASQTGPSYGYTF. DNA for the CDR3: TGTGCCAGCCAAACCGGGCCCAGCTATGGCTACACCTTC.

This clonotype was counted between two and nine times. V is TRBV7-3 and J is TRBJ2-2, with D tentatively TRBD1 or TRBD2 (5 bases each). The CDR3 runs 16 residues. CDR1 SGHTA and CDR2 FQGTGA come from the germline V gene. The V end lost 4 bases, the J end lost 1 base, and 13 bases lay between the germline ends. The CDR3 region is CASSSSGTKNTGELFF. The CDR3 DNA reads TGTGCCAGCAGCTCTTCCGGGACGAAGAACACCGGGGAGCTGTTTTTT. The full variable domain, its missing parts supplied by reference TRBV7-3 and TRBJ2-2, is GAGVSQTPSNKVTEKGKYVELRCDPISGHTALYWYRQSLGQGPEFLIYFQGTGAADDSGLPNDRFFAVRPEGSVSTLKIQRTERGDSAVYLCASSSSGTKNTGELFFGEGSRLTVL.

This clonotype turned up a few times. The V gene is TRBV20-1, the J gene TRBJ1-2, with TRBD1 as a possible D gene (6 bases). The CDR3 loop spans 15 amino acids. The V end lost 6 bases, the J end lost 5 bases, and 22 bases lay between the germline ends. Germline V gives CDR1 DFQATT, CDR2 SNEGSKA (reference sequence). This chain's CDR3 is CSARKIMTGDYGYTF. The CDR3 nucleotides read TGCAGTGCCAGAAAGATCATGACAGGAGATTATGGCTACACCTTC.

This clonotype was counted only a few times. The chain uses TRBV5-6 and TRBJ2-1, with 10 bases lining up with TRBD2. In germline, CDR1 is SGHDT, CDR2 YYEEEE. The V gene end was trimmed by 4 bases and the J gene end by 12 bases; junction bases not matched to a gene: 19. The CDR3 runs to 17 residues. CDR3 sequence: CASSQKQLAGILSVQFF. The CDR3, as DNA: TGTGCCAGCAGCCAAAAGCAACTAGCGGGGATTCTTTCTGTGCAGTTCTTC.

The chain joins TRBV20-1 to TRBJ2-7; D not resolved. From germline, CDR1 is DFQATT and CDR2 SNEGSKA (reference sequence). Trimming shortened V by 4 bases and J by 2 bases, and 21 bases separated the two germline ends. This CDR3 has 16 amino acids. CDR3 DNA: TGCAGTGCTAAAACCCCGGGCTCAGGCCTTACCTACGAGCAGTACTTC. Translated, it gives CSAKTPGSGLTYEQYF.